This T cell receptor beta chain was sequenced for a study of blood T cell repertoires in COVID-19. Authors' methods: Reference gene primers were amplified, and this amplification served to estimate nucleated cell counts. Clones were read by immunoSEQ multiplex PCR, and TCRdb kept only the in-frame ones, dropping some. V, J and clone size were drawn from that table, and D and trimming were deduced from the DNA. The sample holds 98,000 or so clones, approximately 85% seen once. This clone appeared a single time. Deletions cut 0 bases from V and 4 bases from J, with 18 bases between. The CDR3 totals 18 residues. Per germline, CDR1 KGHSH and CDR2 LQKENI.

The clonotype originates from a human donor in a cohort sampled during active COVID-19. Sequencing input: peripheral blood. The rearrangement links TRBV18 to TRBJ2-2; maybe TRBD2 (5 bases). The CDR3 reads CASSPPTPPLAGTGELFF. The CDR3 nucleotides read TGTGCCAGCTCACCACCGACGCCACCTCTCGCGGGCACCGGGGAGCTGTTTTTT.